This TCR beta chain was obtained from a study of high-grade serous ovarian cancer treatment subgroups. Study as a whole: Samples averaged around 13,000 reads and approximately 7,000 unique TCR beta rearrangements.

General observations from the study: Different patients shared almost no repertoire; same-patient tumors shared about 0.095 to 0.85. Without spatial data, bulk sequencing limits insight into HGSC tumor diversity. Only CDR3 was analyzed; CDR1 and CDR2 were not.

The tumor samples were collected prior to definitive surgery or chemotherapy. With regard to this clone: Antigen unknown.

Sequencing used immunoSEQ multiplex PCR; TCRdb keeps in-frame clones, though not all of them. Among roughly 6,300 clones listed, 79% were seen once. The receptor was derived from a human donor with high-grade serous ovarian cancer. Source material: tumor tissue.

The CDR3 loop is CASSSLSSGRANTGELFF. CDR3 nucleotides: TGCGCCAGCAGCTCCCTTTCGAGCGGGAGGGCTAACACCGGGGAGCTGTTTTTT. The V call is TRBV5-1, the J call TRBJ2-2; 10 nucleotides match TRBD2. In germline, CDR1 is SGHRS, CDR2 YFSETQ. The length of the CDR3 is 18 residues. V shed 3 bases, J shed 2 bases, and the junction held 10 bases outside the gene matches.